A single sample gave rise to the 2 T cell receptor beta chains below, sequenced in a study of tumor-infiltrating lymphocytes in primary liver carcinoma. Unsorted bulk tissue of about 20-30 mg yielded co-extracted RNA and DNA. TCR beta cDNA was reverse-transcribed from about 550 ng of total RNA. The reaction used a constant-region primer and ProtoScript II reverse transcriptase. A slightly modified ARM-PCR protocol with three nested multiplex PCR rounds produced these TCR beta libraries. PCR rounds one and two used TRBV1-TRBV30 forward primers with a C-beta reverse primer for around 11 cycles each. In TCRdb, the multiplex PCR reads were re-called with MiXCR into one record per CDR3 protein. The sample yields 20,000 to 25,000 distinct CDR3 sequences, roughly 79% seen once. The source material was liver tumor tissue from sampling region 1. Subset defined: tumor region T1, superior pole. These receptor sequences come from a woman under 40 with primary liver carcinoma and hepatitis B virus infection.

The J gene is TRBJ2-3, the V gene TRBV29-1, with D possibly being TRBD2 (5 bases). Germline assignment: CDR1 SQVTM and CDR2 ANQGSEA. This CDR3 has 13 residues. V lost 1 base to trimming and J lost 4 bases, with 9 bases between them. The DNA of the CDR3 is TGCAGCGTTGAAGCTGGAGGCGCAGATACGCAGTATTTT. It encodes CSVEAGGADTQYF.

This clonotype counts as hyperexpanded. V gene TRBV11-3 combines with J gene TRBJ1-6; the D is unclear. In germline, CDR1 is SGHNT, CDR2 YENEEA. CDR3 length: 15 residues. V gave up 3 bases and J gave up 3 bases, with 9 bases separating them. The CDR3, as DNA: TGTGCCAGCAGCTTTAAGTGGAGCTATAATTCACCCCTCCACTTT. It specifies CASSFKWSYNSPLHF.